Following are 18 T cell receptor beta chains from one sample sequenced in a study of blood T cells in healthy people across ages. Through a sample-barcoded 5' primer and a J-beta primer mix, a second PCR was run for roughly 6 to 11 cycles. TCRdb recomputed calls from the 5' RACE reads with MiXCR, one row per CDR3 protein. The sample lists more than 550,000 distinct CDR3 sequences, 22% seen once, with less than 25% in the top ten. Input material: blood. These receptors were taken from a man aged 65-85 years in good health.

This CDR3 reads CASRGDRQGNEQFF. CDR3 sequence (DNA): TGTGCCAGCCGTGGGGACAGGCAAGGAAATGAGCAGTTCTTC. The V call is TRBV10-3, the J call TRBJ2-1, with 8 bases that match TRBD1. V shed 10 bases, J shed 7 bases, and the junction held 12 bases outside the gene matches. The CDR3 runs 14 residues. Germline V gene sequence: CDR1 ENHRY, CDR2 SYGVKD.

This rearrangement joins TRBV20-1 to TRBJ2-7, with TRBD1 as a possible D gene (5 bases). Trimming shortened V by 0 bases and J by 6 bases, and 6 bases separated the two germline ends. CDR1 is DFQATT and CDR2 is SNEGSKA in the germline V gene (reference sequence). There are 11 residues in the CDR3. CDR3 residues: CSAREGLEQYV. Written as DNA, the CDR3 is TGCAGTGCTAGAGAGGGGCTCGAGCAGTACGTC.

In this sample, this clonotype turned up a few times. The chain couples TRBV24-1 to TRBJ2-5, with 7 bases matching TRBD1. V trimming: 5 bases; J trimming: 1 base; junction bases outside the gene matches: 6. The CDR3 contains 15 residues. CDR1 is KGHDR, CDR2 SFDVKD, per germline. In DNA, the CDR3 is TGTGCCACCAGTGCTTGGACAGGCGTCCAAGAGACCCAGTACTTC. This gives the protein CATSAWTGVQETQYF.

As DNA, the CDR3 is TGTGCCAGTATCCGGACAGGGAGGGACACTGAAGCTTTCTTT. Translating it yields CASIRTGRDTEAFF. The chain recombines TRBV19 with TRBJ1-1; 8 bases are shared with TRBD1. CDR3 size: 14 residues. Germline loops: CDR1 LNHDA, CDR2 SQIVND (reference sequence). J lost 3 bases, V lost 7 bases, and 7 bases had no gene match.

The chain uses TRBV19 and TRBJ1-2, with TRBD1 matching 10 bases. This CDR3 has 14 amino acids. Germline lookup yields CDR1 LNHDA and CDR2 SQIVND (reference sequence). Trimming at V came to 6 bases and at J to 7 bases, leaving 8 bases not matched to a gene. CDR3 DNA sequence: TGTGCCAGTAGACTCAGGGACAGGGGACCTGGCTACACCTTC. The encoded protein is CASRLRDRGPGYTF.

The chain uses TRBV7-9 and TRBJ2-1, with TRBD1 matching over 9 bases. Trimming cost V 11 bases and J 6 bases; bases outside gene matches: 5. The germline V gene encodes CDR1 SEHNR and CDR2 FQNEAQ (reference sequence). This CDR3 has 12 amino acids. The CDR3 reads CAGGTGINEQFF. CDR3 coding DNA: TGTGCCGGCGGGACAGGGATCAATGAGCAGTTCTTC.

V and J are TRBV20-1 and TRBJ2-1; TRBD2 matches at 10 bases. CDR3 size: 18 residues. Germline assignment: CDR1 DFQATT and CDR2 SNEGSKA (reference sequence). Unmatched junction bases numbered 11, after V lost 2 bases and J lost 1 base. CDR3 protein: CSARPGLAKLKSYNEQFF. CDR3 bases: TGCAGTGCTAGACCGGGACTAGCGAAACTCAAGTCCTACAATGAGCAGTTCTTC.

This clonotype was seen more than once but under ten times. V usage is TRBV4-3 and J usage is TRBJ2-7; D unresolved. The J call is doubtful: the DNA matches TRBJ2-1 better. CDR1 LGHNA and CDR2 YSLEER come from the germline V gene. The CDR3 consists of 15 residues. In DNA form, the CDR3 reads TGCGCCAGCAGCCAATCGGACGGAACCTACAATGAGCAGTTCTTC. This encodes CASSQSDGTYNEQFF.

The rearrangement links TRBV20-1 to TRBJ1-4; D is perhaps TRBD1 (6 bases). CDR1 is DFQATT, CDR2 SNEGSKA, per germline (reference sequence). The V end lost 6 bases, the J end lost 3 bases, and 17 bases lay between the germline ends. This CDR3 has 15 amino acids. CDR3 DNA sequence: TGCAGTGCCCGGGGCAGGGGCATACCTAATGAAAAACTGTTTTTT. Translated, it gives CSARGRGIPNEKLFF.

The gene calls are TRBV27 and TRBJ2-4; D is uncertain. The germline gives CDR1 MNHEY, CDR2 SMNVEV (reference sequence). Trimming stripped 2 bases from V and 0 bases from J, with 11 bases between. The CDR3 spans 16 residues. DNA for the CDR3: TGTGCCAGCAGTTTAGGGTTACTTTTAGCCAAAAACATTCAGTACTTC. It yields the protein CASSLGLLLAKNIQYF.

This clonotype was recorded a few times. The rearrangement links TRBV11-2 to TRBJ2-4; 13 nucleotides agree with TRBD2. Germline V gene data show CDR1 as SGHAT and CDR2 as FQNNGV. V trimming: 4 bases; J trimming: 9 bases; junction bases outside the gene matches: 3. This CDR3 spans 14 amino acids. The CDR3 nucleotides are TGTGCCAGCAGCTCGGGACTAGCGGGAACCATTCAGTACTTC. Protein sequence: CASSSGLAGTIQYF.

The gene calls are TRBV7-9 and TRBJ2-5; D could derive from TRBD1 or TRBD2 (5 bases each). CDR1 SEHNR and CDR2 FQNEAQ come from the germline V gene (reference sequence). V was pared by 3 bases and J by 11 bases, with 19 bases between. This CDR3 is 14 amino acids long. CDR3 region: CASSLGTVAGEQYF. The CDR3 DNA follows: TGTGCCAGCAGCTTGGGGACGGTCGCCGGGGAGCAGTACTTC.

This clonotype has a handful of counts. This chain joins TRBV7-2 and TRBJ2-4; TRBD1 is a possible D gene (5 bases). In germline, CDR1 is SGHTA, CDR2 FQGNSA. The V and J ends lost 5 bases and 1 base respectively, with 15 bases between them. The CDR3 consists of 16 residues. The chain's CDR3 is CASSPPRTLAKNIQYF. As DNA, the CDR3 is TGTGCCAGCAGCCCGCCCCGGACACTGGCCAAAAACATTCAGTACTTC.

The chain couples TRBV29-1 to TRBJ1-2; D not certain. CDR3 size: 18 residues. With 4 bases removed from V and 4 bases from J, the gap between germline ends came to 28 bases. Germline values: CDR1 SQVTM, CDR2 ANQGSEA. The CDR3 DNA reads TGCAGCGTTGCACGGATTGGTGTGCTGATACCGGGAAGCTATGGCTACACCTTC. It encodes CSVARIGVLIPGSYGYTF.

This clonotype turned up a few times. As the CDR3 is not closed by the conserved phenylalanine or tryptophan, this likely results from a read error. It is unclear where the CDR3 begins or ends on the DNA, so no DNA is shown, and the CDR3 is as TCRdb lists it. The chain has TRBV21-1 and TRBJ2-7; the listed D gene, TRBD2, was not tested against the DNA. TRBV21-1 is a pseudogene segment. Both ends counted, the CDR3 spans 8 residues. The CDR3 here is CASSPPSP.

The chain joins TRBV12-3 or TRBV12-4 to TRBJ2-7, with 9 positions matching TRBD1. The DNA end is a closer match to TRBJ2-1, so the J assignment may be wrong. This CDR3 region has 13 residues. CDR3 nucleotide sequence: TGTGCCAGCACGGGACAGGGTAAAGCTGAGCAGTTCTTC. Amino acids: CASTGQGKAEQFF.

This clonotype was counted between two and nine times. The CDR3 sequence: CASSPRAGGRLAGGNTGELFF. The CDR3 nucleotides are TGTGCCAGCAGCCCAAGAGCGGGGGGGAGACTAGCGGGAGGAAACACCGGGGAGCTGTTTTTT. The V call is TRBV9, the J call TRBJ2-2, with TRBD2 matching 13 bases. The CDR3 has 21 residues. Germline-derived CDR1 and CDR2 are SGDLS and YYNGEE. The ends lost 4 bases at V and 2 bases at J; junction bases unmatched: 17.

This clonotype was seen more than once but under ten times. The V gene is TRBV25-1, the J gene TRBJ2-5, with a tentative D call TRBD2 (6 bases). This CDR3 is built from 15 residues. With 5 bases removed from V and 2 bases from J, the gap between germline ends came to 15 bases. Germline V gene data show CDR1 as MGHDK and CDR2 as SYGVNS. CDR3 in DNA: TGTGCCAGCAGTCACCCCGGGACTGGGCAAGAGACCCAGTACTTC. Translation: CASSHPGTGQETQYF.